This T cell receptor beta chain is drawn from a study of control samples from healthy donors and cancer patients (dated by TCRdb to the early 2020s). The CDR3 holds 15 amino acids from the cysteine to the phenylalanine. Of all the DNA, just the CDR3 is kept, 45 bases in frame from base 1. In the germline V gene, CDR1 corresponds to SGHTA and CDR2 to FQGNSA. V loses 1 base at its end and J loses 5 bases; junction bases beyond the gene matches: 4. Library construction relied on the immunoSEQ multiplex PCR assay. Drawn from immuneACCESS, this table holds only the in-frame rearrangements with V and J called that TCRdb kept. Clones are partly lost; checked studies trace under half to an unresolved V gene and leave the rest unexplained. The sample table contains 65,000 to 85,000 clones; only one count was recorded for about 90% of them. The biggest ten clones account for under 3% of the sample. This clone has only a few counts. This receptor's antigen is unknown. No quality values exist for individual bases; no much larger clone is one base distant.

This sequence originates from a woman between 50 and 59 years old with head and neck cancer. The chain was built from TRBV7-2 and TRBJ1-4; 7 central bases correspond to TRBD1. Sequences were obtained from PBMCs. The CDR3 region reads CASSLVDRANEKLFF. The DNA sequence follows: TGTGCCAGCAGCTTAGTCGACAGGGCCAATGAAAAACTGTTTTTT.